This T cell receptor beta chain is drawn from a study of cytomegalovirus exposure and HLA in healthy donors. Study findings and constraints: More clonal expansion characterized HLA-associated TCR beta chains than equally common others in a later analysis. Among immune exposure information, only CMV serostatus was available.

This clone was observed a handful of times. What it binds is not known. Both 60 Vbeta primers and 13 Jbeta primers went into the PCR. In the authors' workflow: As a later analysis found, there were 60 million to 90 million unique TCR beta chains, of which some 10 million were shared. Method: immunoSEQ multiplex PCR; TCRdb's copy keeps in-frame clones and lacks some. The V and J calls and clone size were taken over from that table, and D and trimming were inferred from the DNA. The table lists more than 150,000 clones, roughly 74% of them singletons. This CDR3 has 14 residues. V was trimmed by 7 bases and J by 1 base, leaving 13 bases between them. CDR1 MDHEN and CDR2 SYDVKM come from the germline V gene.

The chain combines TRBV28 with TRBJ1-1; D remains unclear. The origin of this receptor is a woman aged 40 to 55 in good health and CMV-seropositive. The sequenced sample consisted of PBMCs. CDR3 nucleotide sequence: TGTGCCAGCATTGGAGGGCGGTCGAACACTGAAGCTTTCTTT. As protein: CASIGGRSNTEAFF.